This TCR beta chain comes out of a study of cytomegalovirus exposure and HLA in healthy donors. Points from the study as a whole: A previous analysis found most TCR beta V segments productive roughly 90% or roughly 30% of the time.

Of note for this clone: The target antigen is unknown.

Germline loops: CDR1 MNHNS, CDR2 SASEGT. V was clipped by 3 bases and J by 7 bases, with 19 bases between them. The CDR3 covers 15 residues. Primers: 60 Vbeta forward and 13 Jbeta reverse. Repertoires were generated with immunoSEQ multiplex PCR, while TCRdb's copy carries only in-frame clones and drops some. The data hold about 230,000 clones, with about 80% observed a single time. The chain couples TRBV6-1 to TRBJ2-7, with a possible D match to TRBD1 (6 bases). The sequence was collected from an older woman in good health and CMV-seropositive. Source material: PBMCs. The CDR3 sequence is CASSEGLQGTREQYF. CDR3 nucleotide sequence: TGTGCCAGCAGTGAGGGGTTACAGGGAACGAGGGAGCAGTACTTC.